A selection of T cell receptor beta chains follows, all from one sample in a study of identical twins' blood T cells. TCRdb reprocessed the 5' RACE reads via MiXCR and lists one record per CDR3 protein. This sample has 350,000 to 400,000 distinct CDR3 sequences, with 25% to 35% found just once. Sequencing was done on a sample of PBMCs. The receptors here all came from a woman aged 18-49 years in good health. Both conserved end residues are part of each CDR3. Fields, in order: V gene, CDR3 length, J gene, D gene, clone size, CDR3 DNA, CDR3 protein. A D gene is named only where the DNA matches it firmly. The listing skips clone size in some rows; elsewhere it reads once, few, many or a size class.

TRBV10-3	17	TRBJ2-1	-	-	TGTGCCATCAACCAAGAGCCGACGGTGGGGTATTCCAATGAGCAGTTCTTC	CAINQEPTVGYSNEQFF
TRBV9	14	TRBJ2-1	-	-	TGTGCCAGCAGCGTAGCGTCTAGTTACAATGAGCAGTTCTTC	CASSVASSYNEQFF
TRBV20-1	12	TRBJ1-1	-	-	TGCAGTGCTCTATCCGTAAACACTGAAGCTTTCTTT	CSALSVNTEAFF
TRBV18	14	TRBJ1-3	-	-	TGTGCCAGCTCACCGTACTGCTCTGGAAACACCATATATTTT	CASSPYCSGNTIYF
TRBV6-1	15	TRBJ1-4	TRBD1	few	TGTGCCAGCACGGTCAGGGGGGTTTTGGGTGAAAAACTGTTTTTT	CASTVRGVLGEKLFF
TRBV20-1	14	TRBJ2-3	-	-	TGCAGTGCTAGGTTGTGGGGCGCGACAGATACGCAGTATTTT	CSARLWGATDTQYF
TRBV7-2	18	TRBJ1-2	-	many	TGTGCCAGCAGCTTAGAGAGGCGGGGGTATGGGGCCACCTATGGCTACACCTTC	CASSLERRGYGATYGYTF
TRBV29-1	12	TRBJ2-5	-	-	TGCAGCGTTGGTGGGGCCCAAGAGACCCAGTACTTC	CSVGGAQETQYF
TRBV11-2	15	TRBJ2-1	TRBD1	-	TGTGCCAGCAGCTTTTTCGGACAGGGGAACCCGGAGCAGTTCTTC	CASSFFGQGNPEQFF
TRBV9	11	TRBJ2-1	-	few	TGTGCCAGCGGGCCTCAGAATGAGCAGTTCTTC	CASGPQNEQFF
TRBV7-9	16	TRBJ1-1	TRBD1	-	TGTGCCAGCAGCTCCCCAAGACGGGACAGGAACACTGAAGCTTTCTTT	CASSSPRRDRNTEAFF
TRBV2	13	TRBJ1-4	-	many	TGTGCCAGCAGTGAATTTAGTAATGAAAAACTGTTTTTT	CASSEFSNEKLFF
TRBV29-1	12	TRBJ1-2	-	-	TGCAGCGTTGAAGATGCACCTAGGCGCTACACCTTC	CSVEDAPRRYTF
TRBV29-1	15	TRBJ1-5	TRBD1	-	TGCAGCGTTGAATCCGGACAGGGGGGCAATCAGCCCCAGCATTTT	CSVESGQGGNQPQHF
TRBV20-1	14	TRBJ1-5	-	-	TGCAGTGCAGCCGGGACACACGGGGATCAGCCCCAGCATTTT	CSAAGTHGDQPQHF
TRBV5-1	15	TRBJ2-7	TRBD1	-	TGCGCCAGCAGCTCTACAGGGGATTCCTCCTACGAGCAGTACTTC	CASSSTGDSSYEQYF
TRBV20-1	16	TRBJ1-4	-	-	TGCAGTGCTCACGACCGGCGGGGGGCAACTAATGAAAAACTGTTTTTT	CSAHDRRGATNEKLFF
TRBV6-5	12	TRBJ1-1	-	-	TGTGCCAGCAATGGCCCGTACACTGAAGCTTTCTTT	CASNGPYTEAFF
TRBV3-1	14	TRBJ2-3	-	few	TGTGCCAGCAGCCCCGCAGGGTTGCGGGATACGCAGTATTTT	CASSPAGLRDTQYF
TRBV5-6	14	TRBJ2-3	-	-	TGTGCCAGCAACTTGGCCCACCGCACAGATACGCAGTATTTT	CASNLAHRTDTQYF
TRBV20-1	14	TRBJ2-5	TRBD2	few	TGCAGTGCTAGAGGCGCGGGAGAAAGAGAGACCCAGTACTTC	CSARGAGERETQYF
TRBV3-1	14	TRBJ2-7	-	few	TGTGCCAGCAGCCTTCCAGGACAGTCCTACGAGCAGTACTTC	CASSLPGQSYEQYF
TRBV5-1	17	TRBJ1-1	TRBD1	-	TGCGCCAGCAGCTTGGGACAGGGGGTAAACATGAACACTGAAGCTTTCTTT	CASSLGQGVNMNTEAFF
TRBV19	14	TRBJ1-1	-	-	TGTGCCAGTAACTCAGGGGTAGTCCACACTGAAGCTTTCTTT	CASNSGVVHTEAFF
TRBV5-1	14	TRBJ2-3	-	few	TGCGCCAGCAGCTTGGGATCAGGGCCCCGGACGCAGTATTTT	CASSLGSGPRTQYF
TRBV5-5	15	TRBJ2-3	TRBD2	few	TGTGCCAGCAGCTTGCAGACTAGCGGCACAGATACGCAGTATTTT	CASSLQTSGTDTQYF
TRBV2	14	TRBJ1-5	-	many	TGTGCCAGCAATTGGGGACTTAGCAATCAGCCCCAGCATTTT	CASNWGLSNQPQHF
TRBV11-2	12	TRBJ2-1	-	few	TGTGCCAGCAGCTTAGGAATTGCTGAGCAGTTCTTC	CASSLGIAEQFF
TRBV27	15	TRBJ2-7	-	-	TGTGCCAGCAGTTTAGATTGGGGAATCGACTACGAGCAGTACTTC	CASSLDWGIDYEQYF
TRBV10-2	13	TRBJ2-1	TRBD1	few	TGCGCCAGCAGACAGGGGATAGCCAATGAGCAGTTCTTC	CASRQGIANEQFF
TRBV6-2/TRBV6-3	16	TRBJ2-5	-	few	TGTGCCAGCAGTTACTCGGTCCGGGATCCGCAAGAGACCCAGTACTTC	CASSYSVRDPQETQYF
TRBV6-6	16	TRBJ1-1	-	-	TGTGCCAGCAGTTTTTCGCCGGGACTCGTGAACACTGAAGCTTTCTTT	CASSFSPGLVNTEAFF
TRBV20-1	14	TRBJ1-5	TRBD1	-	TGCAGTGCGAACAGCGACAGGGGCAATCAGCCCCAGCATTTT	CSANSDRGNQPQHF
TRBV19	9	TRBJ1-3	-	few	TGTGCCAGTAGCAACACCATATATTTT	CASSNTIYF
TRBV6-1	16	TRBJ1-3	-	-	TGTGCCACCTTCGACAGTTGGGAAGGCTCTGGAAACACCATATATTTT	CATFDSWEGSGNTIYF
TRBV12-3/TRBV12-4	14	TRBJ1-2	-	-	TGTGCCAGCAGTTTATCCCTCGTCGGATCTGGCTACACCTTC	CASSLSLVGSGYTF
TRBV11-3	17	TRBJ2-1	TRBD2	-	TGTGCCAGCAGCTCGTCCACGGGGGGGAACCCCTACAATGAGCAGTTCTTC	CASSSSTGGNPYNEQFF
TRBV29-1	12	TRBJ1-2	-	few	TGCAGCGTTGGGAGCAAAAACTATGGCTACACCTTC	CSVGSKNYGYTF
TRBV5-1	15	TRBJ1-6	-	few	TGCGCCAGCAGCTTGGAAAGCGTATCGGGTTCACCCCTCCACTTT	CASSLESVSGSPLHF
TRBV7-2	13	TRBJ1-1	-	few	TGTGCCAGCAGACCGACGGTGAACACTGAAGCTTTCTTT	CASRPTVNTEAFF
TRBV6-2/TRBV6-3	15	TRBJ1-6	-	few	TGTGCCAGCAGTTACTCGCGCGGCGATAATTCACCCCTCCACTTT	CASSYSRGDNSPLHF
TRBV7-6	14	TRBJ1-5	-	few	TGTGCCAGCAGCTTAAATATCGGGGATCAGCCCCAGCATTTT	CASSLNIGDQPQHF
TRBV19	14	TRBJ2-2	-	-	TGTGCCAGTAGTATCCAGGGGCGGACCAGGGAGCTGTTTTTT	CASSIQGRTRELFF
TRBV9	13	TRBJ1-3	-	-	TGTGCCAGCAGCGACTCCGGGGGAAACACCATATATTTT	CASSDSGGNTIYF
TRBV27	15	TRBJ2-1	-	once	TGCACCAGCACCGAGGACTTTCAGCTATACAATGAGCAGTTCTTC	CTSTEDFQLYNEQFF
TRBV7-8	11	TRBJ2-3	-	few	TGTGCCAGCAGCTTGGCCGCCAATCACTTCTTT	CASSLAANHFF
TRBV20-1	15	TRBJ2-1	TRBD2	few	TGCAGTGCTAGCAGCGGGGGGGTAGCCTACAATGAGCAGTTCTTC	CSASSGGVAYNEQFF
TRBV29-1	11	TRBJ1-2	-	-	TGCAGCGTTGGGCTTGGCCTTGACTACACCTTC	CSVGLGLDYTF
TRBV9	15	TRBJ1-2	-	-	TGTGCCAGCAGCGGCGGTTTTGGCCAGGCGGATGGCTACACCTTC	CASSGGFGQADGYTF
TRBV5-6	16	TRBJ2-2	TRBD1	few	TGTGCCAGCAGCGTTCGGGACAGGGGTAACACCGGGGAGCTGTTTTTT	CASSVRDRGNTGELFF
TRBV15	13	TRBJ1-1	-	-	TGTGCCACCAGCAGAGGTAAAGGAGATGAAGCTTTCTTT	CATSRGKGDEAFF